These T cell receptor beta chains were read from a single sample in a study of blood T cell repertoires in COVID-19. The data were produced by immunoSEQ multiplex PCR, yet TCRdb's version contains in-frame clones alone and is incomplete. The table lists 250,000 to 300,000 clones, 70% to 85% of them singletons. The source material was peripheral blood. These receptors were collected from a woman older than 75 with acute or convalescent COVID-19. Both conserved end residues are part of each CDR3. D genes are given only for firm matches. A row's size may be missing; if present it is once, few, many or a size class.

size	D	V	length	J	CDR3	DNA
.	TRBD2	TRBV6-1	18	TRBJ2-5	CASSESGETSGRTKTQYF	TGTGCCAGCAGTGAAAGCGGAGAAACTAGCGGGAGGACTAAGACCCAGTACTTC
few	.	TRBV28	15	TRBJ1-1	CASSRPGLADTEAFF	TGTGCCAGCAGTCGCCCGGGCCTAGCTGACACTGAAGCTTTCTTT
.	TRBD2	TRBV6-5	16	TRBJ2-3	CASSYLGSGTPSTQYF	TGTGCCAGCAGTTACTTAGGTAGCGGGACTCCGAGTACGCAGTATTTT
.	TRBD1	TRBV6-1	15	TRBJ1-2	CASSEWTGPNYGYTF	TGTGCCAGCAGTGAATGGACAGGGCCTAACTATGGCTACACCTTC
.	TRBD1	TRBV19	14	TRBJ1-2	CASIKGQGSYGYTF	TGTGCCAGTATTAAGGGACAGGGGTCCTATGGCTACACCTTC
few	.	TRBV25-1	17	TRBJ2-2	CASSSQTPGQFTGELFF	TGTGCCAGCAGCTCCCAAACCCCGGGACAATTCACCGGGGAGCTGTTTTTT
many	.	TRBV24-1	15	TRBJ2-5	CATSDFRGGQETQYF	TGTGCCACCAGTGATTTCAGGGGTGGGCAAGAGACCCAGTACTTC
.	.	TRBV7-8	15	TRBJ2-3	CASSSGWGVTDTQYF	TGTGCCAGCAGCTCTGGATGGGGGGTCACAGATACGCAGTATTTT
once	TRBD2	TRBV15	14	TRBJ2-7	CATSSFGSGGKQYF	TGTGCCACCAGCAGCTTCGGTAGCGGGGGAAAGCAGTACTTC
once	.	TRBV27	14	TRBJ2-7	CASRRGVGSYEQYF	TGTGCCAGCAGGCGCGGGGTAGGTTCCTACGAGCAGTACTTC
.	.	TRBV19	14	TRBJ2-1	CASSPNQGYNEQFF	TGTGCCAGTAGCCCAAACCAGGGGTACAATGAGCAGTTCTTC
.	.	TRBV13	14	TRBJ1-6	CASSLAGGASPLHF	TGTGCCAGCAGCTTAGCGGGGGGCGCTTCACCCCTCCACTTT
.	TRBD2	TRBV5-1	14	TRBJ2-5	CASSLTAGQETQYF	TGCGCCAGCAGCTTAACAGCGGGACAAGAGACCCAGTACTTC
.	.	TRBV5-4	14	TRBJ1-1	CASSPDGRVIEAFF	TGTGCCAGCAGCCCGGACGGGAGGGTTATAGAAGCTTTCTTT
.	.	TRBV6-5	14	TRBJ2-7	CASRISEIFYEQYF	TGTGCCAGCAGGATTAGCGAGATATTCTACGAGCAGTACTTC
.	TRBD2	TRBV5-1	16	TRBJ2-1	CASSVQSGRAYNEQFF	TGCGCCAGCAGCGTTCAAAGCGGGAGGGCCTACAATGAGCAGTTCTTC
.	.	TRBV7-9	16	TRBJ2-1	CASSLDPRGTYNEQFF	TGTGCCAGCAGCTTAGACCCGAGGGGGACCTACAATGAGCAGTTCTTC
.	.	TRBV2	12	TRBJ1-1	CASSRDRQQAFF	TGTGCCAGCAGTCGAGACAGGCAGCAAGCTTTCTTT
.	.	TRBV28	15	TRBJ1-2	CASSLLPGAGYGYTF	TGTGCCAGCAGTTTATTACCAGGGGCCGGGTATGGCTACACCTTC
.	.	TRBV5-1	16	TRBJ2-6	CASSLTSGVGANVLTF	TGCGCCAGCAGCTTGACGTCAGGGGTTGGGGCCAACGTCCTGACTTTC
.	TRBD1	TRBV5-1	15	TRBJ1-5	CASSLGQGATQPQHF	TGCGCCAGCAGCTTGGGACAGGGGGCAACTCAGCCCCAGCATTTT
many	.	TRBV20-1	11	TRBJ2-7	CSARTVAEQYF	TGCAGTGCGAGGACAGTCGCGGAGCAGTACTTC
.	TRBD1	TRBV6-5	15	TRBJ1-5	CASSGTGISNQPQHF	TGTGCCAGCTCGGGGACAGGGATTAGCAATCAGCCCCAGCATTTT
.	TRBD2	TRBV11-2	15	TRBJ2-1	CASSHGLAGDNEQFF	TGTGCCAGCAGCCATGGACTAGCGGGGGACAATGAGCAGTTCTTC
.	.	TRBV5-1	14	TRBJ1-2	CASSLDRNNYGYTF	TGCGCCAGCAGCTTGGACAGAAATAACTATGGCTACACCTTC
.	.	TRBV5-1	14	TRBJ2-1	CASSLSGQYNEQFF	TGCGCCAGCAGCTTGTCAGGGCAATACAATGAGCAGTTCTTC
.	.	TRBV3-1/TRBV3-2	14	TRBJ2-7	CASSFSPGTYEQYF	TGTGCCAGCAGTTTCTCACCAGGGACTTACGAGCAGTACTTC
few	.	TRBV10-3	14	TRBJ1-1	CAISEKGANTEAFF	TGTGCCATCAGTGAGAAGGGAGCGAACACTGAAGCTTTCTTT
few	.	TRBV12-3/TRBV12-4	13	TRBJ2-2	CASRRTGPGELFF	TGTGCCAGCAGACGTACAGGGCCCGGGGAGCTGTTTTTT
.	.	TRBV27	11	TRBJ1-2	CASSRGYGYTF	TGTGCCAGCAGCCGGGGCTATGGCTACACCTTC
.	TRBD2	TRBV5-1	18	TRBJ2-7	CASSFWGTRTSGSYEQYF	TGCGCCAGCAGCTTTTGGGGCACAAGGACTAGCGGGTCCTACGAGCAGTACTTC
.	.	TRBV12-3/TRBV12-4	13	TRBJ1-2	CASTGHTNYGYTF	TGTGCCAGCACCGGACACACTAACTATGGCTACACCTTC
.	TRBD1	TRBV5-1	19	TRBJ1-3	CASSLKVGTGTGSGNTIYF	TGCGCCAGCAGCTTGAAGGTGGGGACAGGGACGGGATCTGGAAACACCATATATTTT
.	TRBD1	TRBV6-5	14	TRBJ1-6	CASSTGQGNSPLHF	TGTGCCAGCAGTACGGGACAGGGTAATTCACCCCTCCACTTT
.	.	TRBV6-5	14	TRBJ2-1	CASSPRGQNNEQFF	TGTGCCAGCAGCCCCCGGGGTCAAAACAATGAGCAGTTCTTC
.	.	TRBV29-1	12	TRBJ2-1	CSVEPALGEQFF	TGCAGCGTTGAACCCGCCCTAGGTGAGCAGTTCTTC
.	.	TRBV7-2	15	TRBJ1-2	CASSLAFALPGGYTF	TGTGCCAGCAGCTTAGCGTTTGCGTTGCCAGGGGGCTACACCTTC
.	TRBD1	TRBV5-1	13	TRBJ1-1	CASSVTGGTEAFF	TGCGCCAGCAGCGTTACAGGGGGCACTGAAGCTTTCTTT
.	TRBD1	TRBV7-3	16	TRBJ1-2	CASSLSAGGVDYGYTF	TGTGCCAGCAGCTTATCTGCAGGGGGAGTGGACTATGGCTACACCTTC
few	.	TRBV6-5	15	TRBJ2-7	CASSPGPSSYYEQYF	TGTGCCAGCAGTCCAGGTCCTTCCTCATACTACGAGCAGTACTTC
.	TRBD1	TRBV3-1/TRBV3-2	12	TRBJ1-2	CASSLRQGGYTF	TGTGCCAGCAGCTTGCGACAGGGTGGCTACACCTTC
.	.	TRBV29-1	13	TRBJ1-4	CSVRWAGDEKLFF	TGCAGCGTGCGTTGGGCAGGGGATGAAAAACTGTTTTTT
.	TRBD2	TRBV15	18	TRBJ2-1	CATSTGLAGAKRGDEQFF	TGTGCCACCAGCACGGGACTAGCGGGAGCAAAGAGAGGGGATGAGCAGTTCTTC
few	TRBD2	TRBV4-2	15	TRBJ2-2	CASSQRGGATGELFF	TGTGCCAGCAGCCAGCGGGGGGGCGCAACCGGGGAGCTGTTTTTT
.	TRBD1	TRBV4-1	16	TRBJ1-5	CASSQDGTVSNQPQHF	TGCGCCAGCAGCCAAGATGGGACAGTCAGCAATCAGCCCCAGCATTTT
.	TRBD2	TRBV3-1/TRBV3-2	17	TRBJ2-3	CASSREGLAGSTDTQYF	TGTGCCAGCAGCCGGGAGGGACTAGCGGGATCCACAGATACGCAGTATTTT
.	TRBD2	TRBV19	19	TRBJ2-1	CASSISGTSVESSYNEQFF	TGTGCCAGTAGTATATCCGGGACTAGCGTCGAGAGCTCCTACAATGAGCAGTTCTTC
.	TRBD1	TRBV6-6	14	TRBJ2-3	CASSRGQGSDTQYF	TGTGCCAGCAGCAGGGGGCAGGGCTCAGATACGCAGTATTTT
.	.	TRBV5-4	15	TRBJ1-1	CASSLVQGPGTEAFF	TGTGCCAGCAGCTTGGTTCAGGGTCCGGGCACTGAAGCTTTCTTT
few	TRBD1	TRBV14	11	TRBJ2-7	CASSTGVEQYF	TGTGCCAGCAGCACAGGGGTTGAGCAGTACTTC
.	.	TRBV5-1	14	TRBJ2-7	CASSSQGFPYEQYF	TGCGCCAGCAGCTCACAGGGCTTCCCCTACGAGCAGTACTTC
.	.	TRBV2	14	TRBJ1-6	CASSITRNNSPLHF	TGTGCCAGCAGCATAACAAGAAATAATTCACCCCTCCACTTT
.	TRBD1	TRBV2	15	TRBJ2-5	CASIFAGTGGQTQYF	TGTGCCAGCATTTTCGCCGGGACAGGGGGCCAGACCCAGTACTTC
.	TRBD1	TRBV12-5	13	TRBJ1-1	CASGGQGRTEAFF	TGTGCTAGTGGCGGACAGGGGAGGACTGAAGCTTTCTTT
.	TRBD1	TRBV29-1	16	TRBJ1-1	CSVAGTGGGEGTEAFF	TGCAGCGTCGCCGGGACAGGGGGCGGGGAGGGCACTGAAGCTTTCTTT
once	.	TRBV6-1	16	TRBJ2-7	CASSESRAREDYEQYF	TGTGCCAGCAGTGAAAGCAGGGCGAGAGAGGACTACGAGCAGTACTTC
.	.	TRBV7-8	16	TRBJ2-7	CASSLFTGQNLYEQYF	TGTGCCAGCAGCTTATTTACAGGACAGAACCTCTACGAGCAGTACTTC
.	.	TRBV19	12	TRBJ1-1	CASSLGNTEAFF	TGTGCCAGTAGCCTAGGGAACACTGAAGCTTTCTTT